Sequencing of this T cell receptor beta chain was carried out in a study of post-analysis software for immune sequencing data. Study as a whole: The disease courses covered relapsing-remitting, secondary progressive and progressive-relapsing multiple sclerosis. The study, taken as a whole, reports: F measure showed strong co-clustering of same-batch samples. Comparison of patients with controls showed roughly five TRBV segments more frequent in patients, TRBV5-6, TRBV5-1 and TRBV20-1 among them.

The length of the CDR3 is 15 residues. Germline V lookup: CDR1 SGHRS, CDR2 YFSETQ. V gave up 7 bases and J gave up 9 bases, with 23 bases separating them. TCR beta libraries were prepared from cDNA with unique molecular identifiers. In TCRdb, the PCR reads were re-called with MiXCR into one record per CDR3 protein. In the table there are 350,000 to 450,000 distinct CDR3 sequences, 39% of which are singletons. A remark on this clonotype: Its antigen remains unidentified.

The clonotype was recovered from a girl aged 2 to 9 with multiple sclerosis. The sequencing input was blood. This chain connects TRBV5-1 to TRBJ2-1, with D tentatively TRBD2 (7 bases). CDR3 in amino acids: CASRWGGLGLSEQFF. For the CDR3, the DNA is TGCGCCAGCCGATGGGGGGGGCTAGGTCTGAGTGAGCAGTTCTTC.